Detailed here is one TCR beta chain. Germline V gene lookup returns CDR1 SGHNT and CDR2 YYREEE (reference sequence). Trimming removed 0 bases at V and 4 bases at J, with 9 bases between. The CDR3 length is 14 residues. This sample is drawn from a study of technical replicates of blood from a handful of donors. The table came from immunoSEQ multiplex PCR; TCRdb's copy has only in-frame clones and leaves some out. The repertoire holds around 16,000 clones, 82% seen once, with 10% in the top ten. The sequencing input was PBMCs. The chain combines TRBV5-4 with TRBJ2-3, with TRBD1 as a possible D gene (6 bases). This clonotype was sampled from a human donor in good health. Some clones in this sample may be carry-over from other donors' samples. The CDR3: CASSLDEGADTQYF. In DNA form, the CDR3 reads TGTGCCAGCAGCTTGGACGAGGGGGCAGATACGCAGTATTTT. Full variable domain (remainder filled in from reference TRBV5-4 and TRBJ2-3): ETGVTQSPTHLIKTRGQQVTLRCSSQSGHNTVSWYQQALGQGPQFIFQYYREEENGRGNFPPRFSGLQFPNYSSELNVNALELDDSALYLCASSLDEGADTQYFGPGTRLTVL.